Below, one T cell receptor beta chain is given with its context. CDR3 length: 15 amino acids. The germline gives CDR1 DFQATT, CDR2 SNEGSKA (reference sequence). V gave up 4 bases and J gave up 0 bases; unmatched junction bases: 3. This specimen comes from a study of identical twins. TCRdb called the 5' RACE reads again in MiXCR, with one record for every CDR3 protein. The sample includes fewer than 650,000 distinct CDR3 sequences, 7% to 7.5% of them seen just once. These same data were also listed under a study on yellow fever vaccine responses in identical twins. That study adds: Reportedly, twins' vaccine T cell responses looked partly convergent and partly personalized.

This sequence originates from a woman aged 18-29 years in good health. The source material was PBMCs. The chain couples TRBV20-1 to TRBJ2-1; 10 bases line up with TRBD2. This CDR3 is CSATASGSSYNEQFF. In DNA, the CDR3 is TGCAGTGCTACCGCTAGCGGGAGCTCCTACAATGAGCAGTTCTTC.